The 23 T cell receptor beta chains listed next were all sequenced from one sample in a study of T cell repertoires in cytomegalovirus infection. TCRdb analysed the reads with MiXCR anew, one entry per CDR3 protein. This table has a few hundred thousand distinct CDR3 sequences, roughly 43% appearing once. No antigens are known for them. The sequencing here drew on cultured PBMCs, taken from culture after CMV antigen stimulation. These TCRs come from a human donor in good health (CMV status not recorded). Some clones in this sample may be carry-over from other donors' samples.

The chain is built from TRBV2 and TRBJ2-3, with D tentatively TRBD1 or TRBD2 (5 bases each). Germline V gene data show CDR1 as SNHLY and CDR2 as FYNNEI. V was trimmed by 8 bases and J by 2 bases, leaving 14 bases between them. The CDR3 runs 14 residues. The CDR3, as DNA: TGTGCCAGCGGCGCCGGGGCTCTCACAGATACGCAGTATTTT. Translated: CASGAGALTDTQYF.

CDR3 sequence reads: CSVDGGRGIGEQFF. The CDR3 DNA is TGCAGCGTTGATGGGGGGAGGGGTATCGGTGAGCAGTTCTTC. The chain carries TRBV29-1 and TRBJ2-1; 7 nucleotides match TRBD2. Germline loops: CDR1 SQVTM, CDR2 ANQGSEA. This CDR3 spans 14 amino acids. V lost 3 bases and J lost 9; bases outside the gene matches: 11.

This clonotype has just a few counts. The chain uses TRBV7-6 and TRBJ2-2; D uncertain. Trimming stripped 3 bases from V and 1 base from J, with 9 bases between. There are 15 residues in the CDR3. Germline CDR1 and CDR2: SGHVS and FNYEAQ. The CDR3 sequence: CASSFILGNTGELFF. In nucleotides, the CDR3 is TGTGCCAGCAGCTTTATTCTCGGGAACACCGGGGAGCTGTTTTTT.

This sequence joins TRBV12-3 or TRBV12-4 and TRBJ1-5; 8 bases match TRBD1. The CDR3 contains 15 residues. Losses at the gene ends were 6 bases for V and 3 bases for J; bases not matched to a gene: 7. The CDR3 reads CASSRGQGANQPQHF. The CDR3 nucleotides are TGTGCCAGCAGCCGAGGACAGGGCGCCAATCAGCCCCAGCATTTT.

The genes are TRBV7-2 and TRBJ1-6; weak D call: TRBD1 (5 bases). Deletions cut 5 bases from V and 7 bases from J, with 15 bases between. This CDR3 is built from 15 residues. Per the germline V gene, CDR1 is SGHTA and CDR2 is FQGNSA. CDR3 sequence reads: CASSPQGAANSPLHF. The CDR3 nucleotides are TGTGCCAGCAGCCCCCAGGGAGCGGCCAATTCACCCCTCCACTTT.

This clonotype was seen once. The chain couples TRBV5-1 to TRBJ2-3; tentatively, D is TRBD2 (7 bases). The CDR3 length is 17 residues. Per germline, CDR1 SGHRS and CDR2 YFSETQ. V gave up 0 bases and J gave up 2 bases, with 16 bases separating them. The CDR3 nucleotides read TGCGCCAGCAGCTTGGCCGCGGGGGCAGACTACACAGATACGCAGTATTTT. As protein: CASSLAAGADYTDTQYF.

This clonotype was seen only a few times. The chain has TRBV19 and TRBJ1-2; D gene uncertain. CDR1 and CDR2 (germline): LNHDA, SQIVND (reference sequence). The CDR3 totals 15 residues. The V end lost 0 bases, the J end lost 7 bases, and 15 bases lay between the germline ends. The CDR3 DNA reads as TGTGCCAGTAGTATAGAGGACGGCAGCCCCTTTGGCTACACCTTC. Translating it yields CASSIEDGSPFGYTF.

The chain links TRBV12-3 or TRBV12-4 to TRBJ1-2, with TRBD1 as a possible D gene (5 bases). CDR3 length: 14 amino acids. Trimming pared 3 bases from V and 8 bases from J, leaving 16 bases between. The CDR3 loop reads CASSLDTYGAGYTF. For the CDR3, the DNA is TGTGCCAGCAGTTTGGACACTTATGGGGCCGGCTACACCTTC.

J is TRBJ1-2 and V is TRBV12-3 or TRBV12-4; D remains ambiguous. The CDR3 totals 13 residues. The V end lost 2 bases, the J end lost 7 bases, and 11 bases lay between the germline ends. In nucleotides, the CDR3 is TGTGCCAGCAGTTTACTACCGTCAGGTGGCTACACCTTC. Protein: CASSLLPSGGYTF.

J is TRBJ1-4 and V is TRBV12-5; 9 bases map to TRBD1. The V gene's germline CDR1 is LGHNT and CDR2 FRNRAP. The CDR3 is 15 residues long. The V segment lost 6 bases and the J segment 8 bases; nucleotides outside the gene matches: 10. The CDR3 reads CASGRGQGGLEKLFF. For the CDR3, the DNA is TGTGCTAGTGGCCGGGGACAGGGAGGTTTGGAAAAACTGTTTTTT.

This clonotype appeared a few times. The V call is TRBV5-1, the J call TRBJ1-1, with D tentatively TRBD1 (5 bases). The CDR3 totals 14 residues. V was shortened by 6 bases and J by 5 bases, with 17 bases between the two germline ends. Germline CDR1 is SGHRS and CDR2 is YFSETQ. DNA for the CDR3: TGCGCCAGCAAAAAGGTTCAGGGTGAGACTGAAGCTTTCTTT. As protein: CASKKVQGETEAFF.

The chain has TRBV12-3 or TRBV12-4 and TRBJ1-1; 7 positions match TRBD1. V lost 5 bases to trimming and J lost 5 bases; unmatched junction nucleotides: 8. CDR3 length: 14 residues. In DNA, the CDR3 is TGTGCCAGCAGTCGGGACAGACGGGAGACTGAAGCTTTCTTT. It codes for CASSRDRRETEAFF.

The V gene is TRBV12-3 or TRBV12-4, the J gene TRBJ2-7, with TRBD1 identical over 7 bases. V was clipped by 1 base and J by 9 bases; unmatched bases: 9. The CDR3 length is 14 residues. Here the CDR3 reads CASSLVEGAQVQYF. For the CDR3, the DNA is TGTGCCAGCAGTTTAGTCGAGGGGGCGCAAGTGCAGTACTTC.

The chain employs TRBV10-3 and TRBJ2-2; 14 nucleotides match TRBD2. V shed 10 bases, J shed 4 bases, and the junction held 11 bases outside the gene matches. The CDR3 is 17 residues long. The germline V gene encodes CDR1 ENHRY and CDR2 SYGVKD. The CDR3 region has the DNA TGTGCCACGAAACCGGGACTAGCGGGAGAAGGCACCGGGGAGCTGTTTTTT. This translates into CATKPGLAGEGTGELFF.

The sample holds a few counts of this clonotype. The chain combines TRBV4-1 with TRBJ2-3; D may be TRBD2 (6 bases). The germline CDR1 and CDR2 sequences are MGHRA and YSYEKL. The CDR3 length is 16 residues. V lost 3 bases and J 4 bases, leaving 17 bases between the germline ends. The CDR3: CASSQESPPGADTQYF. In DNA form, the CDR3 reads TGCGCCAGCAGCCAGGAATCTCCCCCGGGAGCAGATACGCAGTATTTT.

This sequence joins TRBV5-1 and TRBJ2-7; D is perhaps TRBD1 or TRBD2 (5 bases each). The CDR3 totals 14 residues. Trimming stripped 3 bases from V and 5 bases from J, with 15 bases between. In germline, CDR1 is SGHRS, CDR2 YFSETQ. CDR3 sequence reads: CASSSVGARNEQYF. The CDR3 DNA is TGCGCCAGCAGCTCGGTCGGGGCTCGTAACGAGCAGTACTTC.

This sequence joins TRBV10-3 and TRBJ2-3; D is unresolved. Germline V gene data show CDR1 as ENHRY and CDR2 as SYGVKD. The CDR3 loop spans 13 amino acids. With 4 bases removed from V and 2 bases from J, the gap between germline ends came to 7 bases. The CDR3 sequence: CAISVSATDTQYF. The CDR3 DNA reads as TGTGCCATCAGTGTATCCGCCACAGATACGCAGTATTTT.

This clonotype came up a few times. The chain couples TRBV7-2 to TRBJ2-5, with 9 bases that match TRBD1. This CDR3 has 15 amino acids. Germline CDR1 is SGHTA and CDR2 is FQGNSA. Unmatched junction bases numbered 8, after V lost 4 bases and J lost 5 bases. CDR3 sequence (DNA): TGTGCCAGCAGCTCCTACAGGGGGCGCAGGGAGACCCAGTACTTC. Its translation: CASSSYRGRRETQYF.

This clonotype was recorded a few times. This sequence joins TRBV20-1 and TRBJ2-7, with 14 bases lining up with TRBD2. The junction had 15 bases not matched to a gene; V was cut back by 5 bases and J by 0 bases. The germline V gene has CDR1 DFQATT and CDR2 SNEGSKA (reference sequence). The CDR3 length is 19 residues. The CDR3, as DNA: TGCAGTGCTCCCCACCAGGGGACTAGCGGGGGCCCGAGCTCCTACGAGCAGTACTTC. Its translation is CSAPHQGTSGGPSSYEQYF.

This clonotype was detected once. J is TRBJ2-7 and V is TRBV4-1, with D possibly being TRBD2 (5 bases). The CDR3 is 15 residues long. V lost 3 bases, J lost 0 bases, and 12 bases lay in between. Germline CDR1 MGHRA, CDR2 YSYEKL. CDR3 amino acids: CASSQGSSSSYEQYF. The CDR3 DNA follows: TGCGCCAGCAGCCAGGGGAGTTCCAGCTCCTACGAGCAGTACTTC.

This clonotype has more than one count but fewer than ten. This chain links TRBV19 with TRBJ2-3; 8 bases align to TRBD1. V lost 5 bases to trimming and J lost 9 bases; unmatched junction nucleotides: 19. This CDR3 comprises 17 residues. Germline CDR1 reads LNHDA; CDR2 reads SQIVND (reference sequence). This chain's CDR3 is CASSLRGQRRGQETQYF. Here the CDR3 DNA reads TGTGCCAGTAGTCTTCGCGGGCAGCGCCGGGGACAGGAAACGCAGTATTTT.

In its sample, this clonotype was seen a few times. This chain joins TRBV10-3 and TRBJ2-1; D not certain. Trimming shortened V by 4 bases and J by 3 bases, and 10 bases separated the two germline ends. CDR3 length: 14 residues. From germline, CDR1 is ENHRY and CDR2 SYGVKD. CDR3 region: CAISAMTLYNEQFF. In DNA form, the CDR3 reads TGTGCCATCAGTGCGATGACCCTCTACAATGAGCAGTTCTTC.

This sequence joins TRBV10-3 and TRBJ2-7; TRBD2 might be the D (5 bases). In germline, CDR1 is ENHRY, CDR2 SYGVKD. The CDR3 contains 15 residues. The ends were cut back, 1 base at V and 7 bases at J, with 17 bases in the middle. The chain's CDR3 is CAISEFQSLSGEQYF. The CDR3 coding sequence is TGTGCCATCAGTGAGTTCCAGTCCCTCTCGGGGGAGCAGTACTTC.